The rows below give T cell receptor beta chains drawn from one sample of a study of T cell repertoires in cytomegalovirus infection. One entry per CDR3 protein, called by TCRdb with MiXCR from the reads. The table lists approximately 350,000 distinct CDR3 sequences, just under 35% of them singletons. No antigens are known for them. The sample was cultured PBMCs, taken from culture after CMV antigen stimulation. The receptor source for this set is a human donor in good health (CMV status not recorded). Some clones in this sample may be carry-over from other donors' samples. The CDR3 runs from the conserved cysteine through the conserved F or W. D genes are given only for firm matches. Only part of the rows carry a size: once, few, many, or a class if the clone is expanded.

NA	few	TRBV7-9	TRBJ2-5	TGTGCCAGCAGCTTAGAGTTAGCGGAAGAGACCCAGTACTTC	CASSLELAEETQYF
TRBD1	NA	TRBV6-1	TRBJ1-1	TGTGCCAGCAGTCCTCCAGGAGCAGGGGGACTGAACACTGAAGCTTTCTTT	CASSPPGAGGLNTEAFF
NA	NA	TRBV28	TRBJ1-1	TGTGCCAGCAGTTTCAGACAGAGAGACACTGAAGCTTTCTTT	CASSFRQRDTEAFF
NA	NA	TRBV4-1	TRBJ2-1	TGCGCCAGCAGCCAAGTTCCGGGATTAGCCCCCGCACGTACGAATGAGCAGTTCTTC	CASSQVPGLAPARTNEQFF
TRBD1	many	TRBV11-2	TRBJ2-7	TGTGCCAGCAGCCTTGGGACAGGAGGTACATACTTC	CASSLGTGGTYF
NA	few	TRBV10-3	TRBJ1-2	TGTGCCATCCCCGAGTCGGGGGGCTACACCTTC	CAIPESGGYTF
NA	few	TRBV6-6	TRBJ2-2	TGTGCCAGCAGTTACCCTAAGGCAGGAGATTACACCGGGGAGCTGTTTTTT	CASSYPKAGDYTGELFF
NA	many	TRBV7-6	TRBJ1-1	TGTGCCAGCAGCCCCTCTGAAACGTATGAAGCTTTCTTT	CASSPSETYEAFF
NA	NA	TRBV27	TRBJ2-1	TGTGCCAGCAGTTTACCATACATGAATGAGCAGTTCTTC	CASSLPYMNEQFF
TRBD1	NA	TRBV12-3/TRBV12-4	TRBJ1-2	TGTGCCAGCACCTTCGACAGGGCAGGTGGCTACACCTTC	CASTFDRAGGYTF
NA	once	TRBV19	TRBJ1-5	TGTGCCAGTAGTATAGGTTCGGGGTATGCGGATCAGCCCCAGCATTTT	CASSIGSGYADQPQHF
TRBD2	NA	TRBV4-1	TRBJ2-3	TGCGCCAGCAGCCACCTGGGGCTAGCGGATCCAGATACGCAGTATTTT	CASSHLGLADPDTQYF
NA	medium-sized	TRBV7-2	TRBJ1-6	TGTGCCAGCAGCTTCATAGGTTCCGGAGAGGCACCCCTCCACTTT	CASSFIGSGEAPLHF
NA	NA	TRBV6-1	TRBJ1-5	TGTGCCAGCAGACCGGACAGTAGCAATCAGCCCCAGCATTTT	CASRPDSSNQPQHF
TRBD2	NA	TRBV14	TRBJ2-1	TGTGCCAGCAGCTACACCGGACTAGCGGGCCACAATGAGCAGTTCTTC	CASSYTGLAGHNEQFF
NA	few	TRBV24-1	TRBJ2-5	TGTGCCACCAGTCAGTTGGGGGAGACCCAGTACTTC	CATSQLGETQYF
TRBD2	NA	TRBV4-1	TRBJ2-4	TGCGCCAGCAGCCAAGCCGGGACTAGCGGCAACAAAAACATTCAGTACTTC	CASSQAGTSGNKNIQYF
NA	NA	TRBV4-3	TRBJ1-1	TGCGCCAGCAGCCAAGATTTAGGAATAATCACTGAAGCTTTCTTT	CASSQDLGIITEAFF
TRBD1	NA	TRBV25-1	TRBJ2-2	TGTGCCAGCAGTGAATATGGGACAGGGCAAACCGGGGAGCTGTTTTTT	CASSEYGTGQTGELFF